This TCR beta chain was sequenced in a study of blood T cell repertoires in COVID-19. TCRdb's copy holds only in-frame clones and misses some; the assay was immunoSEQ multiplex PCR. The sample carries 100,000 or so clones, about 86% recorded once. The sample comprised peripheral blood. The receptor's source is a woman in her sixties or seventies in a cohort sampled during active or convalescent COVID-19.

The CDR3 region has the DNA TGTGCCAGCTCACCACCGATGTTAGAGTCCCGGGAGCTGTTTTTT. As protein: CASSPPMLESRELFF. V usage is TRBV18 and J usage is TRBJ2-2, with D unresolved. Germline CDR1 is KGHSH and CDR2 is LQKENI. The CDR3 totals 15 residues. Trimming removed 0 bases from V and 9 bases from J, with 14 bases in between.